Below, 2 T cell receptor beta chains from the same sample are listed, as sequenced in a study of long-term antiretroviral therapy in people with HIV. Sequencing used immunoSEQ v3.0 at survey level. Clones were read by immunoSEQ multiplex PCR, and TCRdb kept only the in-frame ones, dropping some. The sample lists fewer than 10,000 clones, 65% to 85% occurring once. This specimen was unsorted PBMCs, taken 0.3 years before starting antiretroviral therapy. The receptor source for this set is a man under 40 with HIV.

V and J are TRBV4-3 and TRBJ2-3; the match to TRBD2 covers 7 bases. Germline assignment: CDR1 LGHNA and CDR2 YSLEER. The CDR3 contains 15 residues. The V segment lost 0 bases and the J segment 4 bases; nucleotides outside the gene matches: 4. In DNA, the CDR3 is TGCGCCAGCAGCCAAGATGGCGGGAGCGCAGATACGCAGTATTTT. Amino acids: CASSQDGGSADTQYF.

The CDR3: CASSLVGQPQHF. For the CDR3, the DNA is TGTGCCAGCAGCTTAGTGGGTCAGCCCCAGCATTTT. J is TRBJ1-5 and V is TRBV7-2; D unresolved. This CDR3 comprises 12 residues. The germline V and J ends were trimmed by 1 base and 6 bases, with 4 bases remaining between them. Per the germline V gene, CDR1 is SGHTA and CDR2 is FQGNSA.